The source of this T cell receptor (beta chain) is a study of T-cell memory formation after mild COVID-19 (dated by TCRdb to 2020 to 2022). Looking at the study overall: TCR sequence clusters from the two donors were found to be largely donor specific. T-cell clones expanding and contracting after mild COVID-19 in a couple of donors were tracked by longitudinal TCRalpha and TCRbeta repertoire sequencing. The cohort was made up of two young adult volunteers, one female and one male, who were previously healthy.

Overall study outcomes, separate from this receptor: Contracting CD4+ clones were found mainly in CM and EM memory subsets, while CD8+ clones were enriched in EMRA. Some responding clones were found in pre-infection memory, which suggests that pre-existing cross-reactive memory T cells took part in the SARS-CoV-2 response. Clones that contracted from day 15 to 85 showed balanced CD4/CD8 phenotypes, whereas a second wave of clones that expanded from day 15 to 37 leaned towards CD4+. The second-wave clones that peaked on day 37 were not confirmed to be SARS-CoV-2 specific. Only a couple of mild cases were covered by the study, and larger cohorts that include severe cases with pre-infection samples were considered necessary.

Ficoll-Paque density gradient centrifugation was used to isolate PBMCs. From cysteine to phenylalanine, the CDR3 is 15 amino acids long. CDR3 DNA is the only sequence kept; it has 45 bases, read in frame from the first base. At the junction V is shortened by 4 bases and J by 5 bases; bases outside the gene matches: 2. This clonotype has only one observation. Its specific antigen is unknown. No clone much larger than this one lies a single base away; base qualities are absent. The data were produced on an Illumina NovaSeq 6000. TCRalpha and TCRbeta cDNA libraries were constructed by 5'RACE with constant-segment primers, with sample barcodes and unique molecular identifiers being introduced. Trizol reagent was used to extract RNA from every sample. The libraries were amplified in two PCR steps, and the second step added a second sample barcode and Illumina TruSeq adapters. Libraries were sequenced on an Illumina NovaSeq with 2 x 150 bp paired-end reads. On the study's bioinformatics: The reads were demultiplexed and collapsed into UMI-guided consensus sequences using migec v1.2.7. Using mixcr v2.1.11, the UMI consensuses were aligned to TRA and TRB V and J templates and assembled into clonotypes. Expanded or contracted clonotypes were those called significant by both edgeR and NoisET, with noise models trained on biological replicates. For edgeR calls, the cutoffs were a false discovery rate-adjusted p below 0.01 and a log2 fold-change threshold of 1. As an exploratory analysis of dynamics, PCA with hierarchical clustering was applied to max-normalized trajectories of the 1000 most abundant clonotypes. Separately sequenced CD4+ and CD8+ repertoires were used to assign the CD4 or CD8 phenotype of responding clones. In-frame beta chains were kept once TCRdb had trimmed the public reads at Q25 with fastp and called clones with MiXCR. A single entry per CDR3 protein holds the most common genes and DNA from its merged rows. The V and J calls reflect TCRdb's pipeline rather than the authors' work. The sample table records around 450,000 distinct CDR3 sequences; roughly 26% of these occur just once. The top ten clones comprise roughly 9.7% of the sample.

The receptor chain draws on TRBV12-3 or TRBV12-4 and TRBJ2-2, with TRBD2 matching 12 junction bases. The receptor was derived from an adult woman who had mild COVID-19 (a few samples of this study predate the infection). The sample titles of this study are shuffled in the database, so cell type and time point are left out; the donor was told from shared clones. Material for sequencing was PBMCs or a T cell subset sorted from them (not recorded which). CDR3 reads: CASSSTSGRTGELFF. The nucleotide sequence is given as TGTGCCAGCAGTTCGACTAGCGGGAGAACCGGGGAGCTGTTTTTT.